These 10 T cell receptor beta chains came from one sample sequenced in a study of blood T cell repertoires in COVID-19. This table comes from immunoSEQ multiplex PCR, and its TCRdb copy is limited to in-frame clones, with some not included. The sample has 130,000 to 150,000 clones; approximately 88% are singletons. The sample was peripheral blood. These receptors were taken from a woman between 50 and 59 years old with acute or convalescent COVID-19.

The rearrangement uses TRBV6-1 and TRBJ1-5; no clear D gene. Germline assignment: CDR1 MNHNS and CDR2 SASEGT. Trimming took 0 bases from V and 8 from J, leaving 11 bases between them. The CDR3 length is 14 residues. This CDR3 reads CASSEAQALKPQHF. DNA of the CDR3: TGTGCCAGCAGTGAAGCGCAGGCTCTTAAGCCCCAGCATTTT.

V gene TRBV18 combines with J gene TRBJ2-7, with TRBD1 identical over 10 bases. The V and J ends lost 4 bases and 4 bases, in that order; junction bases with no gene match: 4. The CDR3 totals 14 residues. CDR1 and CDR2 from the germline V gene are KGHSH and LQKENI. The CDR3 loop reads CASSRDRGLYEQYF. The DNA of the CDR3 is TGTGCCAGCTCACGGGACAGGGGCCTATACGAGCAGTACTTC.

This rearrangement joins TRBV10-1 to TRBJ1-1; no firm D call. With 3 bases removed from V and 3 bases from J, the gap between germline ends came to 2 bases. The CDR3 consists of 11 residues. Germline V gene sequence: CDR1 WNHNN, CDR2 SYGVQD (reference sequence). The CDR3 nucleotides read TGCGCCAGCAGTGACGACACTGAAGCTTTCTTT. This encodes CASSDDTEAFF.

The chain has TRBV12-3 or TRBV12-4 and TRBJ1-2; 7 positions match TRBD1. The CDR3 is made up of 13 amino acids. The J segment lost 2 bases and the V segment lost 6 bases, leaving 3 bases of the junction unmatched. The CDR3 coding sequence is TGTGCCAGCAGGGAGACAGGGAACTATGGCTACACCTTC. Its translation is CASRETGNYGYTF.

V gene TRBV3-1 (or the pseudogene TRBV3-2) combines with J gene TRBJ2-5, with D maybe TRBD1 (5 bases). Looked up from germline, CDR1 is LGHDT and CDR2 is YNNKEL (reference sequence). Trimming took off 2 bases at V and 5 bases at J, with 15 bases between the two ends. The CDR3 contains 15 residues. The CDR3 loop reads CASSQPRLKGETQYF. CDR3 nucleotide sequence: TGTGCCAGCAGCCAACCACGCCTAAAGGGGGAGACCCAGTACTTC.

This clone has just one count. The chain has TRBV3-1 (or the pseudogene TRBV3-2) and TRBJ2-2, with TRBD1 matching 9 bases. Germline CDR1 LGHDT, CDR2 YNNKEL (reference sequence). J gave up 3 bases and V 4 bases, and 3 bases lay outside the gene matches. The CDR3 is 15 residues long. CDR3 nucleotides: TGTGCCAGCAGCCCACGGGACAGGGACACCGGGGAGCTGTTTTTT. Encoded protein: CASSPRDRDTGELFF.

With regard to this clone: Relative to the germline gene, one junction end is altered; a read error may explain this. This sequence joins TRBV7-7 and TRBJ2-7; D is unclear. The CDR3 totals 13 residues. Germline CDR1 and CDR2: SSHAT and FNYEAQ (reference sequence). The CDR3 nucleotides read TGTGCTAGCAGCTTAGGCGAAGTTTCCGAGCAGTACTTC. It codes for CASSLGEVSEQYF. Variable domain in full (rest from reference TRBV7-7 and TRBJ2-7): GAGVSQSPRYKVTKRGQDVTLRCDPISSHATLYWYQQALGQGPEFLTYFNYEAQPDKSGLPSDRFSAERPEGSISTLTIQRTEQRDSAMYRCASSLGEVSEQYFGPGTRLTVT.

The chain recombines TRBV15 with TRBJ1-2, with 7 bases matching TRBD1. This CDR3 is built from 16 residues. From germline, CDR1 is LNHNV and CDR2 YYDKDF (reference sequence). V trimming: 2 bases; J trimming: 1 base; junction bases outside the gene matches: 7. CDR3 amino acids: CATSRWDSRLNYGYTF. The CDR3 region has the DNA TGTGCCACCAGCAGATGGGACAGTAGACTTAACTATGGCTACACCTTC.

The CDR3 nucleotides read TGCGCCAGCAGCCAACAACCGGACAGGGTGGACACTGAAGCTTTCTTT. This encodes CASSQQPDRVDTEAFF. The chain joins TRBV5-1 to TRBJ1-1, with 8 positions matching TRBD1. J lost 3 bases, V lost 4 bases, and 11 bases had no gene match. The CDR3 runs 16 residues. Germline CDR1 is SGHRS and CDR2 is YFSETQ.

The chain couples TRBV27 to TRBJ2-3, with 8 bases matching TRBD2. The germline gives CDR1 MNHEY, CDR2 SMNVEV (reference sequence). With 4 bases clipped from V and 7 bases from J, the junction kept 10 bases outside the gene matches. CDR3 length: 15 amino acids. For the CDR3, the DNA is TGTGCCAGCAGTTCCCGGGCGGGACTAGTGAATACGCAGTATTTT. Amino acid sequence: CASSSRAGLVNTQYF.